This T cell receptor beta chain comes out of a study of T cells in Graves' hyperthyroidism and ophthalmopathy. Findings and limits, study-wide: A model of 13 V-J pairs discriminated ophthalmopathy from stable hyperthyroidism.

CDR3 length: 15 amino acids. Germline V gene data show CDR1 as MNHNS and CDR2 as SASEGT. After removal of 3 bases from V and 2 bases from J, the junction contained 3 bases not matched to a gene. This clonotype appeared many times. Its specificity is not known. The CDR3 regions of TCR beta were amplified from RNA transcripts. First-round RT-PCR with HTBI primers amplified the TCR CDR3 region. TCRdb fed the multiplex PCR reads into MiXCR, producing one record per CDR3 protein. The sample includes roughly 300,000 distinct CDR3 sequences, 11% to 15% of them seen just once. This chain links TRBV6-1 with TRBJ2-7; 11 bases align to TRBD2. The sequencing sample was made of blood. This sequence originates from a woman under 40 with Graves' hyperthyroidism. The CDR3 region is CASSEGLADTYEQYF. The CDR3 bases are TGTGCCAGCAGTGAGGGACTAGCGGATACCTACGAGCAGTACTTC.